The text below deals with one T cell receptor (beta chain). As yet, its antigen is unknown. This entry is derived from a study of monozygotic twins with cystic fibrosis. Germline-derived CDR1 and CDR2 are ENHRY and SYGVKD. The V segment lost 10 bases and the J segment 0 bases; nucleotides outside the gene matches: 12. The CDR3 spans 17 residues. The study, taken as a whole, reports: Clonality was generally low (median roughly 0.01), higher in the most severe patients.

Method: immunoSEQ multiplex PCR; TCRdb's copy keeps in-frame clones and lacks some. The profile shows around 30,000 clones, approximately 86% of them singletons. This TCR was sampled from a girl aged 2-10 years with cystic fibrosis. The chain joins TRBV10-3 to TRBJ2-6, with TRBD1 identical over 7 bases. The sample comprised blood. The CDR3 spells CATFPGTDYSGANVLTF. CDR3 bases: TGTGCCACCTTTCCCGGGACAGACTACTCTGGGGCCAACGTCCTGACTTTC.